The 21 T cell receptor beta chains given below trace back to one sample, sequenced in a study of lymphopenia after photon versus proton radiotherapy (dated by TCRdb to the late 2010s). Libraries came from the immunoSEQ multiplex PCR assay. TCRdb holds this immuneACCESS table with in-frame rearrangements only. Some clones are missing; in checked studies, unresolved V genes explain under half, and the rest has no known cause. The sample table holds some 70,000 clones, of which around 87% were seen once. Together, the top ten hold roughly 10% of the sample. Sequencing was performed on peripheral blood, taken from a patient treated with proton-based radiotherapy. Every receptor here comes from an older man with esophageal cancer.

DNA for the CDR3: TGTGCCAGCAGTTACCCCCCCAGCTACACCTTC. Its protein product is CASSYPPSYTF. The chain employs TRBV6-5 and TRBJ1-2; no clear D. V lost 2 bases, J lost 9 bases, and 7 bases lay in between. Germline V gene data show CDR1 as MNHEY and CDR2 as SVGAGI. The CDR3 covers 11 residues.

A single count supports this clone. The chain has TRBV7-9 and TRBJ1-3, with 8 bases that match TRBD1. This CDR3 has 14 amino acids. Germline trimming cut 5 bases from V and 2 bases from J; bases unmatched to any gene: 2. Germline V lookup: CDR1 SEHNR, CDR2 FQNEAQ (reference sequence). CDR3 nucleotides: TGTGCCAGCAGCCTACAGGGGGCTGGAAACACCATATATTTT. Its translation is CASSLQGAGNTIYF.

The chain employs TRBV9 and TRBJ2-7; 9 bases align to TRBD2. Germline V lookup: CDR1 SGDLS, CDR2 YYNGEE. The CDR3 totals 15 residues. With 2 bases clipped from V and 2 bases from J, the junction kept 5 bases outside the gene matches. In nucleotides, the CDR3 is TGTGCCAGCAGCGTGTCTAGCGGGGCCACCTACGAGCAGTACTTC. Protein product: CASSVSSGATYEQYF. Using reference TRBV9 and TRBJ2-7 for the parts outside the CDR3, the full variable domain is DSGVTQTPKHLITATGQRVTLRCSPRSGDLSVYWYQQSLDQGLQFLIQYYNGEERAKGNILERFSAQQFPDLHSELNLSSLELGDSALYFCASSVSSGATYEQYFGPGTRLTVT.

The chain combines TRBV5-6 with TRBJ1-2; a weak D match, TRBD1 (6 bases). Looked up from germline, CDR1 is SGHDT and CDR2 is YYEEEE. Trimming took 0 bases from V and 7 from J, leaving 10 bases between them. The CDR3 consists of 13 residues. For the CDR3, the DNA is TGTGCCAGCAGCTTGGGCGGAGGGGGTGGCTACACCTTC. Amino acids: CASSLGGGGGYTF.

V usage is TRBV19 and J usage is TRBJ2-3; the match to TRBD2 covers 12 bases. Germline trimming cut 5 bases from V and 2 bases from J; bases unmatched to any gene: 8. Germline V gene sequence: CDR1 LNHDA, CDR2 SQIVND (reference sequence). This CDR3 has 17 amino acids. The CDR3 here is CASSLRTSGDFTDTQYF. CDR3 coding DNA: TGTGCCAGTAGTCTCCGGACTAGCGGGGATTTCACAGATACGCAGTATTTT.

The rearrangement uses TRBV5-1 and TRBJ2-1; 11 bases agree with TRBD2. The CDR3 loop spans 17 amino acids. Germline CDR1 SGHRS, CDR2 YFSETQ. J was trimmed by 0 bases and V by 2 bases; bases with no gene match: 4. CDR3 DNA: TGCGCCAGCAGCTTAGCTAGCGGGGGGAGCTCCTACAATGAGCAGTTCTTC. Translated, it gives CASSLASGGSSYNEQFF.

The CDR3: CASSGNRANTGELFF. In nucleotides, the CDR3 is TGTGCCAGCAGTGGCAACAGGGCTAACACCGGGGAGCTGTTTTTT. The chain is built from TRBV6-1 and TRBJ2-2, with TRBD1 as a possible D gene (6 bases). This CDR3 region has 15 residues. V was shortened by 4 bases and J by 2 bases, with 11 bases between the two germline ends. Germline V gene sequence: CDR1 MNHNS, CDR2 SASEGT.

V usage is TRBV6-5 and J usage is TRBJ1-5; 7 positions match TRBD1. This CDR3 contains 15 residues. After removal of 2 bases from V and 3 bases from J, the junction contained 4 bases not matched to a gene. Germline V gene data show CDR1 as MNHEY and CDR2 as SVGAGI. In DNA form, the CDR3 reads TGTGCCAGCAGTTACACAGGGGTACCCAATCAGCCCCAGCATTTT. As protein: CASSYTGVPNQPQHF.

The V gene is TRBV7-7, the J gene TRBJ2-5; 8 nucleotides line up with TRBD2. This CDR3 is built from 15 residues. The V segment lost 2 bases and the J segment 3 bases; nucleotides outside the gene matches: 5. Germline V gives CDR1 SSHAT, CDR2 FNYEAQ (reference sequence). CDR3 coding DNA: TGTGCCAGCAGCTTAAACCCGGGAGGGAAAGAGACCCAGTACTTC. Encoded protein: CASSLNPGGKETQYF.

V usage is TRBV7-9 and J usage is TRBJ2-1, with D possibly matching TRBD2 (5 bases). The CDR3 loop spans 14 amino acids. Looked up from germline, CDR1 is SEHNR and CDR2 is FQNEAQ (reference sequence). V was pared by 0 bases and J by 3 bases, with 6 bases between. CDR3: CASSLAGSYNEQFF. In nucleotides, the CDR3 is TGTGCCAGCAGCTTAGCGGGGAGCTACAATGAGCAGTTCTTC.

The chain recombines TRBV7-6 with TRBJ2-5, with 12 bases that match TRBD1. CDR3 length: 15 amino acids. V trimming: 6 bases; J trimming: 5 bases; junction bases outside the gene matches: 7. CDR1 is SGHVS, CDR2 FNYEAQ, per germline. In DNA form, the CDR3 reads TGTGCCAGCAGAGCCGGGACAGGGGGCAGGGAGACCCAGTACTTC. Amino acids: CASRAGTGGRETQYF.

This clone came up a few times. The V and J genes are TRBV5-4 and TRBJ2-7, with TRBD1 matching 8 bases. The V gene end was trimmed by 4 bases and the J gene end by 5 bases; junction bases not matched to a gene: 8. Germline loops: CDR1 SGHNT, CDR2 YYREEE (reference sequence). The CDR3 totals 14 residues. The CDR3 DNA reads TGTGCCAGCAGCCTGACAGGGGTCAGGGACGAGCAGTACTTC. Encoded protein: CASSLTGVRDEQYF.

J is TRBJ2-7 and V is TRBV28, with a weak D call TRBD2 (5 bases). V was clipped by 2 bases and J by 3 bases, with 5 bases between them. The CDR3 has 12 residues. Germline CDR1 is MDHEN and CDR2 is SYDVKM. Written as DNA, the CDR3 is TGTGCCAGCAGTTTAGCGGGCTACGAGCAGTACTTC. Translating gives CASSLAGYEQYF.

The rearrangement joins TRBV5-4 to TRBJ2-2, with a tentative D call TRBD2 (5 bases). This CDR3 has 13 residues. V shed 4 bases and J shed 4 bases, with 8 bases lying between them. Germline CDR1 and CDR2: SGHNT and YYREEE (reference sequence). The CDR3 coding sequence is TGTGCCAGCAGCCTGACTACCACCGGGGAGCTGTTTTTT. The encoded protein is CASSLTTTGELFF.

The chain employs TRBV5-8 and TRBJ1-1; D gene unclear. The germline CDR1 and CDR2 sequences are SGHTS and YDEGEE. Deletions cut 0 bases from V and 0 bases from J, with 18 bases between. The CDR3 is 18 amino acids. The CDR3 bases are TGTGCCAGCAGCTTGGATTGGGGTTTTACTACAATGAACACTGAAGCTTTCTTT. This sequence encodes CASSLDWGFTTMNTEAFF.

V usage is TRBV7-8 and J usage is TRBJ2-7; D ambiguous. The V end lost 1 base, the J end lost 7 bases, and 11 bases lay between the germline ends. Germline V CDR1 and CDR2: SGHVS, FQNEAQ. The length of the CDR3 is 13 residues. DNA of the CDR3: TGTGCCAGCAGCTTAGGTCAGGACCGGGAGCAGTACTTC. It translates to CASSLGQDREQYF. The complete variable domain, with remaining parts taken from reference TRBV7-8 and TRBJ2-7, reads GAGVSQSPRYKVAKRGQDVALRCDPISGHVSLFWYQQALGQGPEFLTYFQNEAQLDKSGLPSDRFFAERPEGSVSTLKIQRTQQEDSAVYLCASSLGQDREQYFGPGTRLTVT.

The CDR3 region has the DNA TGCGCCAGCAGCTTGGGGACAGGGCAGGGGCAGCCCCAGCATTTT. Its protein product is CASSLGTGQGQPQHF. V gene TRBV5-1 combines with J gene TRBJ1-5; 8 bases agree with TRBD1. Germline V gene data show CDR1 as SGHRS and CDR2 as YFSETQ. Trimming took 0 bases from V and 7 from J; bases not matched to a gene: 6. The CDR3 totals 15 residues.

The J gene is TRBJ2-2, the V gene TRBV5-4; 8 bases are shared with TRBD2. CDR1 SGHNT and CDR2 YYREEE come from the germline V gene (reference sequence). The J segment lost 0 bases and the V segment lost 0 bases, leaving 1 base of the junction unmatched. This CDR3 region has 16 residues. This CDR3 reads CASSLERGSNTGELFF. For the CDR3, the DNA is TGTGCCAGCAGCTTGGAGCGGGGGTCGAACACCGGGGAGCTGTTTTTT.

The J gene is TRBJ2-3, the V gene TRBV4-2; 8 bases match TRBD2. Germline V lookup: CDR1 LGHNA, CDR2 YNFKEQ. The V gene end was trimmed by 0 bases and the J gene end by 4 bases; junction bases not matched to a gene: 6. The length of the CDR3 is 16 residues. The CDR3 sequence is CASSQETGGAPDTQYF. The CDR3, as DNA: TGTGCCAGCAGCCAAGAAACCGGGGGGGCCCCAGATACGCAGTATTTT.

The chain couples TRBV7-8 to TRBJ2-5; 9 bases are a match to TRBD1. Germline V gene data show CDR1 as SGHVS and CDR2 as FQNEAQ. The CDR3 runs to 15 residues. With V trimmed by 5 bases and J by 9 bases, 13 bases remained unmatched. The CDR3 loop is CASSVSGTGSRAQYF. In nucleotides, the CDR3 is TGTGCCAGCAGCGTCTCCGGGACAGGGTCAAGGGCCCAGTACTTC.

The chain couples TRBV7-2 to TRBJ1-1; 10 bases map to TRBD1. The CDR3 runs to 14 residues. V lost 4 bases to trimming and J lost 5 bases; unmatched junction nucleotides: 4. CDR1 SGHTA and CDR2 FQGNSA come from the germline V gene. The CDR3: CASSYRTGGTEAFF. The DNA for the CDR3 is TGTGCCAGCAGCTACCGGACAGGGGGGACTGAAGCTTTCTTT.